This note documents a single T cell receptor (beta chain) sequence. Its antigen is not known. This sample is drawn from a study of T cell responses to AZD1222 COVID-19 vaccine. Profiled with immunoSEQ multiplex PCR; TCRdb holds only in-frame clones, not every one. Altogether 100,000 to 150,000 clones are present, more than 75% being singletons, with the ten largest covering approximately 20%. Points from the study as a whole: White British donors predominated, females outnumbered males, and clonal diversity was possibly underestimated.

CDR3 size: 14 residues. The germline V gene has CDR1 MRHNA and CDR2 SNTAGT. V lost 6 bases and J lost 6, with 17 bases in between. This clonotype was sampled from an adult in good health. The chain links TRBV6-4 to TRBJ1-2; maybe TRBD1 (5 bases). The sequencing used peripheral blood, collected on day 0 of AZD1222 vaccination. CDR3 DNA: TGTGCCAGCAGCGATAAGGGGTCCGGAGATGGCTACACCTTC. Protein product: CASSDKGSGDGYTF.